This paragraph reports one T cell receptor beta chain. Here immunoSEQ multiplex PCR was the method, and the copy in TCRdb shows in-frame clones only, minus some. The repertoire has 110,000 to 150,000 clones, about 82% of them found once; the top ten carry around 6.2%. This sample stems from a study of blood T cell repertoires in COVID-19. Trimming removed 4 bases from V and 2 bases from J; junction bases left unmatched: 9. The CDR3 totals 16 residues. Per germline, CDR1 SGHDT and CDR2 YYEEEE. This TCR derives from a woman between 35 and 50 years old who had recovered from COVID-19. Sequencing used PBMCs or T cells enriched from blood (not recorded which). This chain connects TRBV5-6 to TRBJ2-7; 10 bases map to TRBD2. The CDR3: CASSSLLAGNPYEQYF. The CDR3 region has the DNA TGTGCCAGCAGCAGCCTACTAGCGGGGAACCCCTACGAGCAGTACTTC.